This T cell receptor beta chain was observed in a study of blood T cell repertoires in COVID-19. Study-level background: The United States, Italy and Spain provided the acute and convalescent COVID-19 samples. Sample material is recorded as cDNA or gDNA derived from T cells, B-cell-depleted T cells, or PBMCs.

This CDR3 has 17 residues. The ends lost 4 bases at V and 4 bases at J; junction bases unmatched: 9. The germline gives CDR1 MNHNS, CDR2 SASEGT. In the original analysis: Reference gene primer amplification gave estimated nucleated cell counts. Method: immunoSEQ multiplex PCR; TCRdb's copy keeps in-frame clones and lacks some. The V and J calls and clone size were taken over from that table, and D and trimming were inferred from the DNA. The data show 200,000 to 250,000 clones, less than 85% seen once. The sample comprised peripheral blood. This chain uses TRBV6-1 with TRBJ2-2, with 10 bases aligning to TRBD1. This TCR derives from an elderly woman with acute or convalescent COVID-19. The CDR3, as DNA: TGTGCCAGCAGTGCTCGGACAGGGGGTGGTTCCACCGGGGAGCTGTTTTTT. It specifies CASSARTGGGSTGELFF.